Each of the 13 T cell receptor beta chains below was sequenced from the same sample in a study of blood T cell repertoires in COVID-19. Profiled with immunoSEQ multiplex PCR; TCRdb holds only in-frame clones, not every one. Of around 300,000 clones listed, approximately 92% were seen once; the top ten hold 6.5% to 8%. The sample consisted of peripheral blood. The receptor source for this set is a woman in her twenties or thirties with COVID-19, enrolled during active disease.

The V gene is TRBV6-5, the J gene TRBJ2-7; D uncertain. In germline, CDR1 is MNHEY, CDR2 SVGAGI. V lost 6 bases, J lost 8 bases, and 17 bases lay in between. CDR3 length: 13 amino acids. The CDR3 DNA follows: TGTGCCAGCAGGCTGGCGTCGACTCGCCAGCAGTACTTC. Protein sequence: CASRLASTRQQYF.

CDR3 protein: CAWSQGGRQPQHF. The DNA for the CDR3 is TGTGCCTGGAGTCAGGGAGGTCGGCAGCCCCAGCATTTT. V gene TRBV30 combines with J gene TRBJ1-5; TRBD1 is a possible D gene (5 bases). Germline CDR1 GTSNPN, CDR2 SVGIG (reference sequence). This CDR3 contains 13 residues. Trimming cost V 2 bases and J 7 bases, with 12 bases left between them.

The J gene is TRBJ2-2, the V gene TRBV3-1 (or the pseudogene TRBV3-2); 10 bases align to TRBD1. Germline values: CDR1 LGHDT, CDR2 YNNKEL (reference sequence). The V segment lost 3 bases and the J segment 4 bases; nucleotides outside the gene matches: 2. This CDR3 has 15 amino acids. CDR3 nucleotide sequence: TGTGCCAGCAGCCAGACAGGGGGCGGCACCGGGGAGCTGTTTTTT. Its protein product is CASSQTGGGTGELFF.

The rearrangement links TRBV30 to TRBJ2-7; D is possibly TRBD2 (5 bases). CDR1 GTSNPN and CDR2 SVGIG come from the germline V gene (reference sequence). The CDR3 has 14 residues. Trimming removed 3 bases from V and 5 bases from J, with 17 bases in between. In DNA form, the CDR3 reads TGTGCCTGGAGAGCCTCCCGGAGAGGGCACGAGCAGTACTTC. It encodes CAWRASRRGHEQYF.

The rearrangement uses TRBV5-1 and TRBJ1-2, with 9 nucleotides matching TRBD1. Losses at the gene ends were 0 bases for V and 4 bases for J; bases not matched to a gene: 7. CDR1 is SGHRS and CDR2 is YFSETQ in the germline V gene. The CDR3 covers 16 residues. The CDR3 DNA sequence: TGCGCCAGCAGCTTGGGAGGACAGGGGATTTTCTATGGCTACACCTTC. This gives the protein CASSLGGQGIFYGYTF.

Details on this clone: The sample has other DNA sequences that encode this CDR3 too. The chain couples TRBV30 to TRBJ1-5, with TRBD1 as a possible D gene (5 bases). The germline V gene encodes CDR1 GTSNPN and CDR2 SVGIG (reference sequence). With 3 bases removed from V and 7 bases from J, the gap between germline ends came to 19 bases. The CDR3 has 15 amino acids. The CDR3 region is CAWRAPGQGGQPQHF. For the CDR3, the DNA is TGTGCCTGGAGGGCACCAGGACAAGGTGGGCAGCCCCAGCATTTT.

J is TRBJ2-7 and V is TRBV24-1; D perhaps matches TRBD2 (6 bases). Germline V gene data show CDR1 as KGHDR and CDR2 as SFDVKD. Between the trimmed V and J ends, which lost 3 bases and 5 bases, there was a span of 13 bases. The CDR3 has 14 residues. DNA of the CDR3: TGTGCCACCAGTGATCCTAGCGCCAACCACGAGCAGTACTTC. This encodes CATSDPSANHEQYF.

The chain couples TRBV7-8 to TRBJ2-7, with D tentatively TRBD1 (5 bases). CDR3 length: 18 amino acids. V was pared by 2 bases and J by 5 bases, with 25 bases between. CDR1 SGHVS and CDR2 FQNEAQ come from the germline V gene. The DNA for the CDR3 is TGTGCCAGCAGCTTAAAGGGTATTATTGGACAAGGCACCCACGAGCAGTACTTC. Translating it yields CASSLKGIIGQGTHEQYF.

The V call is TRBV28, the J call TRBJ1-4; TRBD1 agrees at 9 bases. Germline V CDR1 and CDR2: MDHEN, SYDVKM. The CDR3 totals 15 residues. Germline trimming cut 3 bases from V and 8 bases from J; bases unmatched to any gene: 7. As DNA, the CDR3 is TGTGCCAGCAGTTTGGGGACAGGGACTAGGGAAAAACTGTTTTTT. Residues: CASSLGTGTREKLFF.

This chain uses TRBV25-1 with TRBJ1-4; 8 bases map to TRBD1. This CDR3 is 15 amino acids long. Germline CDR1 is MGHDK and CDR2 is SYGVNS. V gave up 2 bases and J gave up 7 bases; unmatched junction bases: 6. Here the CDR3 DNA reads TGTGCCAGCAGTGAAAGTGGGACAGGACTTGAAAAACTGTTTTTT. Translation: CASSESGTGLEKLFF.

The chain carries TRBV4-1 and TRBJ1-1, with D uncertain. This CDR3 has 16 residues. V was shortened by 3 bases and J by 0 bases, with 14 bases between the two germline ends. CDR1 is MGHRA, CDR2 YSYEKL, per germline. The CDR3 coding sequence is TGCGCCAGCAGCCACCCCGGTCGGAGGATGAACACTGAAGCTTTCTTT. It translates to CASSHPGRRMNTEAFF.

V gene TRBV6-6 combines with J gene TRBJ1-1, with TRBD1 as a possible D gene (6 bases). Germline V lookup: CDR1 MNHNY, CDR2 SVGAGI (reference sequence). There are 11 residues in the CDR3. Trimming shortened V by 4 bases and J by 7 bases, and 7 bases separated the two germline ends. CDR3 in amino acids: CASSSRGEAFF. Written as DNA, the CDR3 is TGTGCCAGCAGTTCCAGGGGTGAAGCTTTCTTT.

The CDR3 DNA reads TGTGCCAGCAGCCAAGGGTCACACGATGGCTACACCTTC. It translates to CASSQGSHDGYTF. The chain is built from TRBV3-1 (or the pseudogene TRBV3-2) and TRBJ1-2; no clear D. V shed 1 base and J shed 6 bases, with 9 bases lying between them. CDR1 and CDR2 (germline): LGHDT, YNNKEL (reference sequence). The CDR3 totals 13 residues.